This T cell receptor beta chain was sequenced during a study of CD8 T cells in Susac syndrome (dated by TCRdb to between 2018 and 2021). The study in broad terms: Of the Susac syndrome patients who were sequenced, about six had clinically active disease and 8 or 9 were in clinical remission. Whether CD8+ T cell activation and differentiation in Susac syndrome was antigen driven was tested using repertoire sequencing. Susac syndrome patients were therapy-naive, on corticosteroids (some also receiving IVIg), or on IVIg alone at blood withdrawal. Clonality of the CD8+ T cell repertoire was compared between more than 10 healthy donors, about 14 Susac syndrome patients and around 16 multiple sclerosis patients. Findings and caveats that apply to the study as a whole: In the total CD8+ and CD8+ TEMRA repertoires, sixteen and five Susac-specific public clones, respectively, were identified. The study acknowledged that relatively few individuals were included in the TCR sequencing and HLA analysis. Clonal expansion was observed in Susac syndrome CD8+ repertoires, with the highest expansion in CD8+ TEMRA cells and greater expansion in clinically active than in remitting patients.

High-throughput TCR beta sequencing profiled peripheral blood CD8+ and CD4+ T cells from healthy donors, Susac syndrome patients and multiple sclerosis patients. Susac syndrome patients met recently defined diagnostic criteria for definite or probable disease. Bulk CD8+ and CD4+ T cells were purified by magnetic negative isolation, while CD8+ TEMRA cells were enriched using FACS. Blood was drawn into EDTA tubes, processed within 24 hours, and PBMCs were isolated by density gradient centrifugation. PBMCs destined for TCR sequencing were cryopreserved in liquid nitrogen and later thawed in a 37 °C water bath. A purity of at least 90% was achieved for sorted or isolated CD4+, CD8+ and CD8+ TEMRA cells. The count of this clonotype is one. Its specific antigen is unknown. Base qualities were left out, and no much larger clone turns up one base away. One read is thin evidence. RNA was extracted using the RNeasy kit, and roughly 0.45 to 1 microgram was reverse transcribed with random hexamers. TCR beta CDR3 regions were amplified with the immunoSEQ multiplex PCR assay covering 54 Vbeta and 13 Jbeta segments. PCR amplification bias was corrected using a synthetic template baseline for primer optimization and computational correction. The authors processed their data as follows. Reads were assigned to V, D and J genes according to IMGT and analyzed in immunoSEQ Analyzer, with only productive sequences retained. To calculate clonality, Shannon entropy was normalized by log2 of the number of productive unique sequences and then subtracted from one. For each patient and control, public and private clones were evaluated among the 100 most prevalent clones. A clone was defined as Susac-specific if it was absent from the healthy and MS cohorts, from about 1,100 published viral clones and from other ImmuneACCESS disease sequences. TCRdb ran its own pipeline on the public reads, namely fastp trimming at Q25 and MiXCR clone calling, and kept in-frame beta chains. For every CDR3 protein sequence, its rows merge into one entry that carries the most common genes and DNA. What appears here as the V and J calls and clone size reflects TCRdb's work, not the paper's. Present in this sample are around 100,000 distinct CDR3 sequences, around 96% of which were seen just once. In total, the top ten clones hold more than 0.3% of the sample.

CDR3 length: 18 amino acids, cysteine to phenylalanine. Only the CDR3 portion is preserved as DNA: 54 bases, with reading frame beginning at the first base. CDR1 and CDR2 are read off the germline V gene (reference sequence) as SEHNR and FQNEAQ. After removal of 4 bases from V and 4 bases from J, the junction retains 15 bases not matched to a gene. The source of this sequence is a human donor with Susac syndrome. The rearrangement combines TRBV7-9 with TRBJ2-1, and 8 bases in between align with TRBD1. The sequenced material came from CD8+ T cells from PBMCs. CDR3 reads: CASSSPSGQGGPYNEQFF. The DNA sequence is given as TGTGCCAGCAGCTCACCTTCCGGACAGGGAGGCCCTTACAATGAGCAGTTCTTC.